One sample yielded the 16 T cell receptor beta chains listed below, sequenced in a study of blood T cell repertoires in COVID-19. Using immunoSEQ multiplex PCR, the repertoire was profiled, and TCRdb retains in-frame clones only, with some absent. The data show around 35,000 clones, nearly 90% seen once. Sequenced material: peripheral blood. The receptors originated from a man between 60 and 75 years old with active COVID-19.

This clone appeared a single time. This chain links TRBV4-1 with TRBJ1-4; D is possibly TRBD1 (5 bases). The CDR3 runs 16 residues. Deletions cut 0 bases from V and 7 bases from J, with 15 bases between. Germline V gene data show CDR1 as MGHRA and CDR2 as YSYEKL. CDR3 bases: TGCGCCAGCAGCCAAGAATGGGGGGATTCTAGTGAAAAACTGTTTTTT. Encoded protein: CASSQEWGDSSEKLFF.

A single count supports this clone. The chain recombines TRBV25-1 with TRBJ2-1; the match to TRBD2 covers 9 bases. CDR3 size: 14 residues. Germline values: CDR1 MGHDK, CDR2 SYGVNS. Germline trimming cut 5 bases from V and 6 bases from J; bases unmatched to any gene: 5. The CDR3 DNA follows: TGTGCCAGCAGTTTCAGCGGGAGGCTCAATGAGCAGTTCTTC. Protein sequence: CASSFSGRLNEQFF.

This clone appeared a single time. This chain links TRBV28 with TRBJ2-6, with 8 bases that match TRBD1. J gave up 0 bases and V 6 bases, and 13 bases lay outside the gene matches. CDR1 is MDHEN and CDR2 is SYDVKM in the germline V gene. The CDR3 extends over 19 amino acids. Written as DNA, the CDR3 is TGTGCCAGCAGGGCTACGCGGGACAGGCTCCCCTCTGGGGCCAACGTCCTGACTTTC. Protein sequence: CASRATRDRLPSGANVLTF.

In this sample, this clone turned up once. CDR3 sequence (DNA): TGTGCCAGCAGCTTCCTCGAGGGGGATTTTACTAACTATGGCTACACCTTC. Its translation: CASSFLEGDFTNYGYTF. This chain connects TRBV7-9 to TRBJ1-2; TRBD1 is a possible D gene (6 bases). The CDR3 length is 17 residues. The V end lost 3 bases, the J end lost 0 bases, and 17 bases lay between the germline ends. Germline CDR1 and CDR2: SEHNR and FQNEAQ (reference sequence). Full variable domain (rest looked up from reference TRBV7-9 and TRBJ1-2): DTGVSQNPRHKITKRGQNVTFRCDPISEHNRLYWYRQTLGQGPEFLTYFQNEAQLEKSRLLSDRFSAERPKGSFSTLEIQRTEQGDSAMYLCASSFLEGDFTNYGYTFGSGTRLTVV.

This chain uses TRBV30 with TRBJ2-3; TRBD2 agrees at 10 bases. The junction had 1 base not matched to a gene; V was cut back by 3 bases and J by 1 base. From germline, CDR1 is GTSNPN and CDR2 SVGIG (reference sequence). CDR3 length: 14 amino acids. The DNA for the CDR3 is TGTGCCTGGAGAACTAGCGGGGGCACAGATACGCAGTATTTT. It is translated as CAWRTSGGTDTQYF.

The V and J genes are TRBV11-3 and TRBJ2-5, with 7 bases matching TRBD2. The germline V gene has CDR1 SGHNT and CDR2 YENEEA. The CDR3 sequence is 16 residues long. The V gene end was trimmed by 1 base and the J gene end by 4 bases; junction bases not matched to a gene: 9. CDR3: CASSLGSSGGPETQYF. CDR3 bases: TGTGCCAGCAGCTTAGGGTCTAGCGGAGGCCCAGAGACCCAGTACTTC.

This chain uses TRBV12-5 with TRBJ2-7, with D possibly TRBD2 on 5 matching bases. V dropped 3 bases and J dropped 1 base, with 16 bases sitting between them. Germline CDR1 LGHNT, CDR2 FRNRAP. The CDR3 is 16 amino acids. The CDR3, as DNA: TGTGCTAGTGGTTTTGGCGCTGAGGGTCGTTCCTACGAGCAGTACTTC. Protein sequence: CASGFGAEGRSYEQYF.

This clone qualifies as medium-sized (0.01 to 0.1%). The rearrangement links TRBV2 to TRBJ1-1; 9 bases agree with TRBD1. With V trimmed by 6 bases and J by 5 bases, 4 bases remained unmatched. The CDR3 totals 13 residues. CDR1 is SNHLY, CDR2 FYNNEI, per germline. CDR3 sequence reads: CASSPGQGTEAFF. In nucleotides, the CDR3 is TGTGCCAGCAGCCCGGGACAGGGAACTGAAGCTTTCTTT.

The chain carries TRBV10-3 and TRBJ1-1; tentatively, D is TRBD1 (6 bases). V gave up 4 bases and J gave up 4 bases, with 16 bases separating them. This CDR3 has 15 residues. The germline V gene has CDR1 ENHRY and CDR2 SYGVKD. CDR3 sequence (DNA): TGTGCCATCAGTGTTTCGGCAGGGGCCAGCACTGAAGCTTTCTTT. Its translation: CAISVSAGASTEAFF.

J is TRBJ2-1 and V is TRBV11-3, with 10 bases fitting TRBD2. The germline CDR1 and CDR2 sequences are SGHNT and YENEEA. The CDR3 spans 13 residues. V trimming: 1 base; J trimming: 9 bases; junction bases outside the gene matches: 0. CDR3 residues: CASSLGTSGEQFF. As DNA, the CDR3 is TGTGCCAGCAGCTTAGGGACTAGCGGTGAGCAGTTCTTC.

This clone was recorded only once. This chain joins TRBV7-9 and TRBJ2-3, with TRBD1 matching 8 bases. V gave up 5 bases and J gave up 2 bases; unmatched junction bases: 6. CDR3 length equals 15 residues. The germline gives CDR1 SEHNR, CDR2 FQNEAQ (reference sequence). In nucleotides, the CDR3 is TGTGCCAGCAGCCAGGGACAGGCCCCCACAGATACGCAGTATTTT. It is translated as CASSQGQAPTDTQYF.

CDR3 DNA: TGTGCCAGCAGCACGACGGGGTTGAGTGAAGCTTTCTTT. Amino acids: CASSTTGLSEAFF. The rearrangement uses TRBV7-2 and TRBJ1-1; D gene unclear. V was pared by 5 bases and J by 7 bases, with 14 bases between. CDR3 length: 13 amino acids. Germline CDR1 is SGHTA and CDR2 is FQGNSA.

V and J are TRBV2 and TRBJ2-5, with TRBD1 matching over 10 bases. Germline trimming cut 6 bases from V and 0 bases from J; bases unmatched to any gene: 4. The germline gives CDR1 SNHLY, CDR2 FYNNEI. This CDR3 contains 15 residues. The CDR3 coding sequence is TGTGCCAGCAGCCGGGACAGGGGCGACCAAGAGACCCAGTACTTC. Translation: CASSRDRGDQETQYF.

The chain recombines TRBV19 with TRBJ2-2, with D perhaps TRBD2 (6 bases). The CDR3 has 17 amino acids. Germline V gene sequence: CDR1 LNHDA, CDR2 SQIVND (reference sequence). V lost 6 bases, J lost 2 bases, and 19 bases lay in between. The CDR3 DNA sequence: TGTGCCAGTAGGGATAGGGTGCGGGGACGTAACACCGGGGAGCTGTTTTTT. This encodes CASRDRVRGRNTGELFF.

The chain combines TRBV27 with TRBJ1-5; 8 nucleotides align to TRBD1. With V trimmed by 5 bases and J by 2 bases, 11 bases remained unmatched. This CDR3 has 17 residues. Per the germline V gene, CDR1 is MNHEY and CDR2 is SMNVEV (reference sequence). In DNA form, the CDR3 reads TGTGCCAGCAGTGGGACAGGAGGGACTTTGGGCAATCAGCCCCAGCATTTT. Amino acid sequence: CASSGTGGTLGNQPQHF.

The rearrangement uses TRBV10-3 and TRBJ1-1, with a possible D match to TRBD1 (5 bases). This CDR3 comprises 13 residues. V was clipped by 6 bases and J by 1 base, with 9 bases between them. CDR1 and CDR2 from the germline V gene are ENHRY and SYGVKD. CDR3 region: CAISLGANTEAFF. Here the CDR3 DNA reads TGTGCCATCAGCCTAGGGGCGAACACTGAAGCTTTCTTT.